A single sample is the source of the 2 T cell receptor beta chains below, sequenced in a study of cytomegalovirus exposure and HLA in healthy donors. Use of 60 Vbeta and 13 Jbeta primers characterized the PCR. The data were produced by immunoSEQ multiplex PCR, yet TCRdb's version contains in-frame clones alone and is incomplete. The sample carries under 200,000 clones, around 80% recorded once. The sequenced material came from PBMCs. These receptors were collected from a female donor in good health and CMV-seronegative.

This chain joins TRBV5-5 and TRBJ1-1; D gene uncertain. V gave up 1 base and J gave up 1 base, with 11 bases separating them. In germline, CDR1 is SGHKS, CDR2 YYEKEE (reference sequence). CDR3 length: 15 residues. CDR3 nucleotide sequence: TGTGCCAGCAGCTTGTTAGTTGCAACGAACACTGAAGCTTTCTTT. The encoded protein is CASSLLVATNTEAFF.

The chain employs TRBV5-6 and TRBJ1-2; D is possibly TRBD1 (6 bases). Trimming cost V 4 bases and J 3 bases, with 7 bases left between them. The CDR3 loop spans 12 amino acids. Per germline, CDR1 SGHDT and CDR2 YYEEEE. The CDR3 region is CASSGTYYGYTF. For the CDR3, the DNA is TGTGCCAGCAGCGGGACATACTATGGCTACACCTTC.